Listed below are T cell receptor beta chains from one sample, sequenced in a study of T cells after yellow fever vaccination. TCRdb re-called the 5' RACE reads with MiXCR, one entry per CDR3 protein. The table shows around 320,000 distinct CDR3 sequences, with approximately 11% occurring only once. Sequencing used CD4+ T cells sorted from PBMCs, obtained 45 days after the yellow fever booster vaccination. These receptors all stem from a man younger than 35 who received the YFV17D yellow fever vaccine. Both conserved end residues are part of each CDR3. The order of the fields is D gene, clone size, V gene, J gene, CDR3 DNA, CDR3 protein. The D gene is left open where the match is weak. Size is stated for part of the rows, as once, few or many counts, or as a class when the clone is expanded.

TRBD1,NA,TRBV18,TRBJ1-6,TGTGCCAGCTCACGGGACAGGGATGGACCCCTCCACTTT,CASSRDRDGPLHF
TRBD1,NA,TRBV20-1,TRBJ1-5,TGCAGTGCTAGCGGATATGACAGGGGCGGTCAGCCCCAGCATTTT,CSASGYDRGGQPQHF
NA,few,TRBV20-1,TRBJ1-1,TGCAGTGCTAGAGATAAATACCGTTGGGGTTTGAACACTGAAGCTTTCTTT,CSARDKYRWGLNTEAFF
NA,NA,TRBV4-2,TRBJ1-6,TGTGCCAGCAGCCAAGAGGAATATAATTCACCCCTCCACTTT,CASSQEEYNSPLHF
TRBD2,many,TRBV7-6,TRBJ2-3,TGTGCCAGCAGCCGCGCCGGGCGGGGGGACACAGATACGCAGTATTTT,CASSRAGRGDTDTQYF
TRBD2,many,TRBV10-3,TRBJ2-3,TGTGCCATCAGCAGGAGACAAAGCGGGGGGTCCACAGATACGCAGTATTTT,CAISRRQSGGSTDTQYF
TRBD1,NA,TRBV2,TRBJ1-4,TGTGCCAGCAGTGAATGGCAGGGGGCCGGAAAACTGTTTTTT,CASSEWQGAGKLFF
TRBD1,few,TRBV27,TRBJ2-7,TGTGCCAGCAGAACCGGGACAGGGTACTACGAGCAGTACTTC,CASRTGTGYYEQYF
NA,NA,TRBV7-3,TRBJ2-2,TGTGCCAGCAGCTTAACTGTTCTTGGGGGGTCCCCCGGGGAGCTGTTTTTT,CASSLTVLGGSPGELFF
NA,few,TRBV11-2,TRBJ1-4,TGTGCCAGCAGCTTTTCTGGGATGGATGAAAAACTGTTTTTT,CASSFSGMDEKLFF
TRBD1,NA,TRBV3-1,TRBJ1-1,TGTGCCAGCAGCCAAGTTGTCCAGGGGGCAGGGAGGACTGAAGCTTTCTTT,CASSQVVQGAGRTEAFF
TRBD2,many,TRBV12-3/TRBV12-4,TRBJ2-1,TGTGCCAGCAGTTTCACCATACTAGCGGGGGAGTACAATGAGCAGTTCTTC,CASSFTILAGEYNEQFF
TRBD1,few,TRBV6-2/TRBV6-3,TRBJ2-2,TGTGCCAGCAGTTATATAGGGGACAGGGCCGAGAACACCGGGGAGCTGTTTTTT,CASSYIGDRAENTGELFF
NA,few,TRBV7-2,TRBJ2-3,TGTGCCAGCAGTATATACACAGATACGCAGTATTTT,CASSIYTDTQYF
TRBD1,few,TRBV7-2,TRBJ1-1,TGTGCCAGCAGCTTAGGACCCCTGACAGGGCTCACTGAAGCTTTCTTT,CASSLGPLTGLTEAFF
TRBD2,NA,TRBV7-2,TRBJ2-7,TGTGCCAGCAGCATTAGCGGGGCGTTCTCCTACGAGCAGTACTTC,CASSISGAFSYEQYF
NA,NA,TRBV11-2,TRBJ2-4,TGTGCCACCGAGACTGGGGGGGCGAACATTCAGTACTTC,CATETGGANIQYF
NA,many,TRBV3-1,TRBJ2-3,TGTGCCAGCAGCCAAGAGAAGCGCACAGATACGCAGTATTTT,CASSQEKRTDTQYF
TRBD1,many,TRBV10-3,TRBJ1-5,TGTGCCATCAGGGGGACAGGGGATCAGCCCCAGCATTTT,CAIRGTGDQPQHF
TRBD2,few,TRBV6-1,TRBJ2-3,TGTGCCAGCGACCTCGGGGGGGCGGGGGATACGCAGTATTTT,CASDLGGAGDTQYF
TRBD1,few,TRBV15,TRBJ1-1,TGTGCCACCAGCATAACAGGGGGAACTGAAGCTTTCTTT,CATSITGGTEAFF
NA,many,TRBV4-1,TRBJ2-3,TGCGCCAGCAGCCAAGAAACAGCTTCGAGCACAGATACGCAGTATTTT,CASSQETASSTDTQYF
TRBD2,NA,TRBV6-2/TRBV6-3,TRBJ2-3,TGTGCCAGCACCCCGGGACTAGCGAGAGGAGATACGCAGTATTTT,CASTPGLARGDTQYF
NA,many,TRBV7-6,TRBJ1-1,TGTGCCAGCAGCTTAGCCGCGGTTAACACTGAAGCTTTCTTT,CASSLAAVNTEAFF
NA,many,TRBV18,TRBJ1-3,TGTGCCAGCTCTCCCATGGCCCCGACGGCCCTGGACACCATATATTTT,CASSPMAPTALDTIYF
NA,few,TRBV6-1,TRBJ1-2,TGTGCCAGCTTCGGGGGGGCGCGAGGCTATGGCTACACCTTC,CASFGGARGYGYTF
TRBD2,few,TRBV29-1,TRBJ2-5,TGCAGCGTTGATAACAGCGGGGAGGCCCAGTACTTC,CSVDNSGEAQYF
NA,NA,TRBV7-2,TRBJ2-7,TGTGCCAGCAGCTCCCGCGGGGGCAACTCCTACGAGCAGTACTTC,CASSSRGGNSYEQYF
NA,NA,TRBV7-3,TRBJ2-2,TGTGCCAGCAGCTTAACAAACAGGGAGAACACCGGGGAGCTGTTTTTT,CASSLTNRENTGELFF
TRBD2,NA,TRBV6-5,TRBJ2-3,TGTGCCAGCAGTTATAGCGGGGTGGTGACAGATACGCAGTATTTT,CASSYSGVVTDTQYF
TRBD1,few,TRBV27,TRBJ2-1,TGTGCCAGCAGTTTATCGAGGGGGAGAGGGGGCGGAGTTTACAATGAGCAGTTCTTC,CASSLSRGRGGGVYNEQFF
TRBD1,NA,TRBV4-3,TRBJ1-1,TGCGCCAGCAGCCCTGACAGGGGGTGGACTGAAGCTTTCTTT,CASSPDRGWTEAFF
NA,NA,TRBV6-1,TRBJ1-2,TGTGCCAGCAGTGAAGGACCGACCCTCATCTATGGCTACACCTTC,CASSEGPTLIYGYTF
TRBD2,many,TRBV10-2,TRBJ2-3,TGCGCCAGCATCCCGGGGGGGGGCACAGATACGCAGTATTTT,CASIPGGGTDTQYF
NA,few,TRBV7-3,TRBJ1-6,TGTGCCAGCAGTTTGGCGGACAGAGATAATTCACCCCTCCACTTT,CASSLADRDNSPLHF
TRBD1,NA,TRBV12-3/TRBV12-4,TRBJ1-5,TGTGCCAGCAGGCTTGCAGGGGGGTATCAGCCCCAGCATTTT,CASRLAGGYQPQHF
NA,few,TRBV7-2,TRBJ2-3,TGTGCCAGCAGCTTCTTTACAGATACGCAGTATTTT,CASSFFTDTQYF
NA,few,TRBV18,TRBJ1-1,TGTGCCAGCTCACCCGCCAGGGAGACTGAAGCTTTCTTT,CASSPARETEAFF
NA,NA,TRBV5-1,TRBJ2-2,TGCGCCAGCAGCGTAACGGGACATTCCACCGGGGAGCTGTTTTTT,CASSVTGHSTGELFF
TRBD2,NA,TRBV6-2/TRBV6-3,TRBJ2-1,TGTGCCAGCAGGCGAACGGGGGGGCGGCAGTTCTTC,CASRRTGGRQFF
NA,NA,TRBV5-1,TRBJ2-1,TGCGCCACCGCGGGGAACCCCCACAATGAGCAGTTCTTC,CATAGNPHNEQFF
NA,few,TRBV10-2,TRBJ2-5,TGCGCCAGCAGTGAGTGGTGGGGGGGGCCTGGAGAGACCCAGTACTTC,CASSEWWGGPGETQYF
NA,many,TRBV12-3/TRBV12-4,TRBJ1-6,TGTGCCAGCAGTACAGGTTCTATAATTCACCCCCTCCACTTT,CASSTGSIIHPLHF
TRBD1,NA,TRBV7-2,TRBJ1-2,TGTGCCAGCAGCTCCCAGGGGGAAGGGGCAGGTGGCTACACCTTC,CASSSQGEGAGGYTF
NA,NA,TRBV7-2,TRBJ2-3,TGTGCCAGCCACCTAATTACAGCAGATACGCAGTATTTT,CASHLITADTQYF
NA,few,TRBV3-1,TRBJ2-6,TGTGCCAGCAGCCAATGGATTTCTGGGGCCAACGTCCTGACTTTC,CASSQWISGANVLTF
NA,NA,TRBV7-2,TRBJ1-1,TGTGCCAGCAGGCCATTAGGCTGGGAGGACACTGAAGCTTTCTTT,CASRPLGWEDTEAFF
NA,NA,TRBV6-5,TRBJ2-3,TGTGCCAGCATTCCTAGGGGGGGTAGTACAGATACGCAGTATTTT,CASIPRGGSTDTQYF
NA,many,TRBV7-2,TRBJ1-1,TGTGCCAGCAGTCTATATATGGGGATGAACACTGAAGCTTTCTTT,CASSLYMGMNTEAFF
TRBD2,few,TRBV12-3/TRBV12-4,TRBJ2-5,TGTGCCAGCAGTTTATTGGGACTAGCGGGGGTTCTGGGAGAGACCCAGTACTTC,CASSLLGLAGVLGETQYF
NA,few,TRBV7-2,TRBJ1-6,TGTGCCAGCAGCCCCCGTCCCGAATGGGAATCACCCCTCCACTTT,CASSPRPEWESPLHF
NA,many,TRBV3-1,TRBJ1-3,TGTGCCAGCAGCTTTACAGGACAACTCTCTGGAAACACCATATATTTT,CASSFTGQLSGNTIYF
NA,NA,TRBV9,TRBJ2-5,TGTGCCAGCAGCCCTCAGACCGAATCGGGGGCCCAGTACTTC,CASSPQTESGAQYF
NA,many,TRBV5-1,TRBJ2-5,TGCGCCAGCAGCTTGGGGGTGGAAGGTCGCGGGGAGACCCAGTACTTC,CASSLGVEGRGETQYF